This T cell receptor (beta chain) was found in a study of memory CD4+ T cells and cytomegalovirus serostatus. As for the study in general: Of the healthy Belgian adults, eight or nine were CMV seropositive and 24 seronegative.

Produced via immunoSEQ multiplex PCR; TCRdb's table is partial and in-frame only. The sample yields over 35,000 clones, about 73% seen once. Germline CDR1 SGHTA, CDR2 FQGNSA. This CDR3 is built from 13 residues. V was shortened by 2 bases and J by 2 bases, with 3 bases between the two germline ends. The sort gate was single viable CD3+CD4+CD8-CD45RO+ cells for memory CD4+ T cells. The sequence derives from an adult in good health and CMV-seronegative. Sequencing was carried out using memory CD4+ T cells from blood. V usage is TRBV7-2 and J usage is TRBJ2-2; no reliable D call. As DNA, the CDR3 is TGTGCCAGCAGCTTACCTAACACCGGGGAGCTGTTTTTT. This gives the protein CASSLPNTGELFF. The variable domain in full, completed from reference TRBV7-2 and TRBJ2-2, reads GAGVSQSPSNKVTEKGKDVELRCDPISGHTALYWYRQSLGQGLEFLIYFQGNSAPDKSGLPSDRFSAERTGGSVSTLTIQRTQQEDSAVYLCASSLPNTGELFFGEGSRLTVL.